This T cell receptor (beta chain) was identified in a study of vaccination and CD4 T cells after COVID-19. The germline CDR1 and CDR2 sequences are SEHNR and FQNEAQ (reference sequence). This CDR3 has 14 residues. The V end was cut by 3 bases, the J end by 4 bases, with 12 bases between. The treatment is: approximately nine-day PBMC culture with coronavirus spike peptide pools or control peptides (ViraFEST assay). Once obtained from cultured CD4+ T cells, the DNA was sequenced using the Oncomine TCR Beta short-read assay. Each CDR3 protein gets one entry after TCRdb re-called the PCR reads with MiXCR. The sample holds around 13,000 distinct CDR3 sequences, 79% seen once. Points on this clonotype: What it binds is unknown.

Material for sequencing was CD4+ T cells from blood, cultured in vitro. The gene calls are TRBV7-9 and TRBJ2-5; tentatively, D is TRBD2 (5 bases). The sequence derives from a human donor who had recovered from COVID-19. For the CDR3, the DNA is TGTGCCAGCAGCTTCGTGGGAGAGGGAGAGACCCAGTACTTC. Translation: CASSFVGEGETQYF.